Below are 10 T cell receptor beta chains sequenced from a single sample in a study of T cell responses to AZD1222 COVID-19 vaccine. TCRdb's table, derived via immunoSEQ multiplex PCR, lists solely in-frame clones and lacks some. Of 100,000 to 150,000 clones in the sample, around 83% were seen once. The sequencing here drew on peripheral blood, taken 28 days after the second AZD1222 dose. Receptors originate from an adult who received the AZD1222 COVID-19 vaccine.

The genes are TRBV14 and TRBJ2-6, with D unresolved. V was trimmed by 11 bases and J by 0 bases, leaving 8 bases between them. In germline, CDR1 is SGHDN, CDR2 FVKESK. The CDR3 runs 13 residues. The CDR3: CAVGFSGANVLTF. The DNA for the CDR3 is TGTGCCGTAGGTTTCTCTGGGGCCAACGTCCTGACTTTC.

This clone was seen once. The rearrangement links TRBV7-2 to TRBJ1-2; TRBD1 matches at 8 bases. The CDR3 consists of 16 residues. Germline-derived CDR1 and CDR2 are SGHTA and FQGNSA. The V gene end was trimmed by 0 bases and the J gene end by 4 bases; junction bases not matched to a gene: 7. The CDR3, as DNA: TGTGCCAGCAGCTTAGCTGCAGGGGGCTTGATCTATGGCTACACCTTC. This gives the protein CASSLAAGGLIYGYTF.

This clone was detected a few times. The chain has TRBV27 and TRBJ2-1; possibly TRBD1 for D (5 bases). The ends were cut back, 5 bases at V and 7 bases at J, with 15 bases in the middle. Germline V gives CDR1 MNHEY, CDR2 SMNVEV (reference sequence). The CDR3 runs 14 residues. The CDR3 spells CASSLQAGPNEQFF. The CDR3, as DNA: TGTGCCAGCAGTCTACAAGCAGGGCCGAATGAGCAGTTCTTC.

This clone was observed once. V gene TRBV27 combines with J gene TRBJ1-1; unclear D gene. The CDR3 length is 13 residues. With 6 bases removed from V and 2 bases from J, the gap between germline ends came to 10 bases. Germline values: CDR1 MNHEY, CDR2 SMNVEV (reference sequence). DNA for the CDR3: TGTGCCAGCAGGATAACAGTTAACACTGAAGCTTTCTTT. Residues: CASRITVNTEAFF.

Only one count was recorded for this clone. V usage is TRBV12-3 or TRBV12-4 and J usage is TRBJ2-3; possibly TRBD1 for D (5 bases). Between the trimmed V and J ends, which lost 6 bases and 9 bases, there was a span of 16 bases. This CDR3 is built from 13 residues. For the CDR3, the DNA is TGTGCCAGCAGAAAGGACAACTTTAACACGCAGTATTTT. Translating it yields CASRKDNFNTQYF.

The V gene is TRBV27, the J gene TRBJ2-4, with D perhaps matching TRBD1 (5 bases). The CDR3 covers 17 residues. The germline V gene encodes CDR1 MNHEY and CDR2 SMNVEV (reference sequence). Trimming cost V 2 bases and J 8 bases, with 22 bases left between them. The CDR3 sequence: CASSLAPPGRDKDIQYF. CDR3 DNA: TGTGCCAGCAGTTTAGCCCCCCCGGGCAGGGATAAAGACATTCAGTACTTC.

The chain has TRBV4-1 and TRBJ1-6, with D unclear. CDR1 MGHRA and CDR2 YSYEKL come from the germline V gene. V was cut by 0 bases and J by 7 bases, with 13 bases left in between. This CDR3 has 16 residues. The CDR3 DNA reads as TGCGCCAGCAGCCAAGATACGGCACAGCGAAATTCACCCCTCCACTTT. Translated: CASSQDTAQRNSPLHF.

V gene TRBV4-1 combines with J gene TRBJ1-6; TRBD1 is a possible D gene (5 bases). This CDR3 contains 14 residues. Per germline, CDR1 MGHRA and CDR2 YSYEKL. The V and J ends lost 5 bases and 7 bases respectively, with 12 bases between them. CDR3 sequence reads: CASSLDTRNSPLHF. DNA for the CDR3: TGCGCCAGCAGCTTGGACACGAGGAATTCACCCCTCCACTTT.

V gene TRBV28 combines with J gene TRBJ2-7; 9 bases are a match to TRBD2. Germline lookup yields CDR1 MDHEN and CDR2 SYDVKM. The J segment lost 3 bases and the V segment lost 5 bases, leaving 8 bases of the junction unmatched. The CDR3 runs to 15 residues. For the CDR3, the DNA is TGTGCCAGCAGTGCCGGGACAGCGGGGGGCTACGAGCAGTACTTC. Protein sequence: CASSAGTAGGYEQYF.

The rearrangement uses TRBV9 and TRBJ2-5; 9 bases line up with TRBD2. The germline CDR1 and CDR2 sequences are SGDLS and YYNGEE. The CDR3 spans 16 residues. V was pared by 0 bases and J by 2 bases, with 5 bases of the junction left unmatched. CDR3 DNA: TGTGCCAGCAGCGTAGCTTCTAGCGGGGAGCAAGAGACCCAGTACTTC. It encodes CASSVASSGEQETQYF.